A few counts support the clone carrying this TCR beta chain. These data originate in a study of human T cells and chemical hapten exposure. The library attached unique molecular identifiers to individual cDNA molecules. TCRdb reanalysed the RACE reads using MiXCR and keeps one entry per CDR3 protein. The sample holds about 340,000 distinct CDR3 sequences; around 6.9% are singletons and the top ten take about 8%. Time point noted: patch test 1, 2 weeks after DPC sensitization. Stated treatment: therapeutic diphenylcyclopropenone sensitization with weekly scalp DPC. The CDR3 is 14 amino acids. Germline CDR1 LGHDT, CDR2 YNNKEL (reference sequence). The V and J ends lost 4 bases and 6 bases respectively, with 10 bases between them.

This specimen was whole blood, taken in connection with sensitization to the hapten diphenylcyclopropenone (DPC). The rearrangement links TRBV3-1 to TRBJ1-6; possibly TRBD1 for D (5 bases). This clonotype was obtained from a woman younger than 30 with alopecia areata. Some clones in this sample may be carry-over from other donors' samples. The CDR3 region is CASSLRDGNSPLHF. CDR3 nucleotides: TGTGCCAGCAGCCTTCGGGACGGTAATTCACCCCTCCACTTT.